The following is a T cell receptor beta chain sequence with its context. Its cognate antigen is unknown. The sample's time point: persistent/refractory GD, antithyroid drugs over 5 years with positive TRAb. Extracted PBMC RNA gave rise to the TCR library. Trimming cost V 4 bases and J 6 bases; bases outside gene matches: 16. Germline CDR1 reads SGHTA; CDR2 reads FQGNSA. The CDR3 runs 19 residues. Relying on iRepertoire HTBI primers and Arm-PCR of CDR3 regions, the team built TCR beta libraries. TCRdb re-called the multiplex PCR reads with MiXCR, one entry per CDR3 protein. The sample lists over 650,000 distinct CDR3 sequences; roughly 30% were seen once. This entry is derived from a study of regulatory T cells in long-lasting Graves disease. Study-level results: Researchers examined only peripheral blood and not thyroid tissue. Fewer public clonotypes were shared by new patients (966) than by persistent patients (2,741).

The rearrangement uses TRBV7-2 and TRBJ2-2; TRBD1 agrees at 11 bases. The specimen was peripheral blood mononuclear cells (PBMCs), collected when the disease was refractory, from a patient treated with antithyroid drugs. This sequence was found in a female donor with Graves disease. This chain's CDR3 is CASSYTGTGGLRGSGELFF. In DNA form, the CDR3 reads TGTGCCAGCAGCTATACCGGGACAGGGGGTCTCAGGGGGTCCGGGGAGCTGTTTTTT.